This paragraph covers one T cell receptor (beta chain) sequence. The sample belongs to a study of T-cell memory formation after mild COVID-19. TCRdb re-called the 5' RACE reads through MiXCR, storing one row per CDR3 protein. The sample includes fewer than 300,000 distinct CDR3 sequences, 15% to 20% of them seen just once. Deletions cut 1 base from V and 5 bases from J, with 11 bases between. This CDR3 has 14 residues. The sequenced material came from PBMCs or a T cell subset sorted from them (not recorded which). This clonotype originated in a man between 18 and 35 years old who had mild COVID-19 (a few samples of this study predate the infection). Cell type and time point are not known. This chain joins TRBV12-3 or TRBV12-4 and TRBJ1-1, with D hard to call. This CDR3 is CASSLGEVRTEAFF. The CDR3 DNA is TGTGCCAGCAGTTTAGGAGAGGTGCGGACTGAAGCTTTCTTT.